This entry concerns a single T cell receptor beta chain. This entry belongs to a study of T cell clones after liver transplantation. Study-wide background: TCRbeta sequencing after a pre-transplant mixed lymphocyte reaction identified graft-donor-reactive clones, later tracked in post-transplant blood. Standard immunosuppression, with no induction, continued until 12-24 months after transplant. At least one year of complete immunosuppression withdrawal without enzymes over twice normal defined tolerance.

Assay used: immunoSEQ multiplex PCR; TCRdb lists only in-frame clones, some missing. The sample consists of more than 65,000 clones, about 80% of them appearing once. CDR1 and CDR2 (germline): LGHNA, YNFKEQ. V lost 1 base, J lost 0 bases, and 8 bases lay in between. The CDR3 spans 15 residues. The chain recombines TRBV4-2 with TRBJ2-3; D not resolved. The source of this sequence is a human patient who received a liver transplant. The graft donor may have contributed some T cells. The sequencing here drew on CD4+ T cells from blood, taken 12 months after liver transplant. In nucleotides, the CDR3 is TGTGCCAGCAGCCAAGTCTGGGGAAGCACAGATACGCAGTATTTT. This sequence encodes CASSQVWGSTDTQYF.